This T cell receptor (beta chain) comes out of a study of T cells in Graves' hyperthyroidism and ophthalmopathy. In the ophthalmopathy cohort, Clinical Activity Score was at least 3, NOSPECS grade at least 4, and duration under 3 months. The CDR3 spans 10 residues. V was pared by 5 bases and J by 8 bases, with 6 bases between. Many counts were recorded for this clonotype. Amplification yielded TCR beta CDR3 regions, with RNA transcripts as the source. First-round RT-PCR targeting the TCR CDR3 was performed with the HTBI primer set. Via MiXCR, TCRdb re-called the multiplex PCR reads, giving one row per CDR3 protein. Among fewer than 650,000 distinct CDR3 sequences listed, over 12% were seen once.

The chain is built from TRBV12-3 or TRBV12-4 and TRBJ1-1; D is ambiguous. The sequenced material came from blood. This receptor was identified in a woman between 40 and 50 years old with Graves' ophthalmopathy. The CDR3 DNA follows: TGTGCCAGCAGTCCCGCCGAAGCTTTCTTT. Residues: CASSPAEAFF.